This passage covers 18 T cell receptor beta chains from one sample sequenced in a study of shared clonotypes between healthy human individuals. Sequenced by immunoSEQ multiplex PCR; TCRdb stores in-frame clones only, minus some. The data contain 950,000 to 1,300,000 clones, around 74% of them seen just once; the ten biggest clones take up 1.4% to 1.5%. The sample was memory CD4+ T cells sorted from blood. Subset: CD45RA-negative fraction. The receptors shown here come from a man in his late teens or twenties in good health.

This clone was seen a handful of times. This chain links TRBV29-1 with TRBJ2-5; D is perhaps TRBD2 (6 bases). V lost 5 bases, J lost 4 bases, and 20 bases lay in between. CDR1 and CDR2 from the germline V gene are SQVTM and ANQGSEA. There are 15 residues in the CDR3. This CDR3 reads CSVMSGALQRETQYF. In DNA, the CDR3 is TGCAGCGTTATGTCGGGAGCTCTCCAAAGAGAGACCCAGTACTTC.

The J gene is TRBJ1-3, the V gene TRBV25-1, with 7 bases that match TRBD1. The CDR3 has 16 residues. The germline V gene has CDR1 MGHDK and CDR2 SYGVNS. V trimming: 0 bases; J trimming: 0 bases; junction bases outside the gene matches: 2. The CDR3 nucleotides are TGTGCCAGCAGTGAATACAGGGGGGACTCTGGAAACACCATATATTTT. Protein: CASSEYRGDSGNTIYF.

The rearrangement links TRBV7-9 to TRBJ1-3, with D tentatively TRBD1 (5 bases). Trimming shortened V by 6 bases and J by 0 bases, and 21 bases separated the two germline ends. From germline, CDR1 is SEHNR and CDR2 FQNEAQ (reference sequence). CDR3 length: 18 amino acids. CDR3 region: CASRRVGLEGPSGNTIYF. CDR3 in DNA: TGTGCCAGCAGGAGAGTGGGGTTAGAGGGACCCTCTGGAAACACCATATATTTT.

This chain uses TRBV18 with TRBJ2-5; TRBD1 matches 11 bases. The CDR3 contains 16 residues. Germline lookup yields CDR1 KGHSH and CDR2 LQKENI. V lost 3 bases and J lost 2; bases outside the gene matches: 5. The CDR3 DNA follows: TGTGCCAGCTCACCTTCCCGGGACAGGGGGCAAGAGACCCAGTACTTC. Its protein is CASSPSRDRGQETQYF.

The chain recombines TRBV7-2 with TRBJ2-1, with TRBD2 matching 7 bases. Unmatched junction bases numbered 6, after V lost 0 bases and J lost 4 bases. Germline-derived CDR1 and CDR2 are SGHTA and FQGNSA. This CDR3 is built from 16 residues. The CDR3 DNA sequence: TGTGCCAGCAGCTTAGCTAGCGGGTTCGGGTACAATGAGCAGTTCTTC. Translation: CASSLASGFGYNEQFF.

CDR3 nucleotides: TGTGCCAGCAGCTTGGACAGGGGGCAGATGACCCAGTACTTC. This translates into CASSLDRGQMTQYF. This chain joins TRBV5-4 and TRBJ2-5, with 9 bases matching TRBD1. Trimming at V came to 0 bases and at J to 7 bases, leaving 4 bases not matched to a gene. Looked up from germline, CDR1 is SGHNT and CDR2 is YYREEE (reference sequence). The CDR3 loop spans 14 amino acids.

The chain is built from TRBV7-9 and TRBJ1-3; tentatively, D is TRBD1 (5 bases). From germline, CDR1 is SEHNR and CDR2 FQNEAQ (reference sequence). Trimming removed 3 bases at V and 0 bases at J, with 12 bases between. CDR3 length equals 16 residues. This chain's CDR3 is CASSFPKGDSGNTIYF. The CDR3 DNA reads as TGTGCCAGCAGCTTCCCTAAAGGGGACTCTGGAAACACCATATATTTT.

J is TRBJ1-1 and V is TRBV2; D gene uncertain. The germline CDR1 and CDR2 sequences are SNHLY and FYNNEI. The CDR3 length is 14 residues. V was trimmed by 9 bases and J by 0 bases, leaving 14 bases between them. The CDR3 reads CASQHPNMNTEAFF. The DNA for the CDR3 is TGTGCCAGTCAACATCCCAATATGAACACTGAAGCTTTCTTT.

Only one count was recorded for this clone. The chain uses TRBV6-1 and TRBJ1-6; TRBD1 aligns across 9 bases. V was pared by 6 bases and J by 5 bases, with 5 bases of the junction left unmatched. This CDR3 comprises 15 residues. Germline V CDR1 and CDR2: MNHNS, SASEGT. As DNA, the CDR3 is TGTGCCAGCAGGCCGGACAGGGGAAATAATTCACCCCTCCACTTT. Its translation is CASRPDRGNNSPLHF.

The gene calls are TRBV11-3 and TRBJ2-2; TRBD1 agrees at 8 bases. The CDR3 is 16 amino acids. V was clipped by 4 bases and J by 0 bases; unmatched bases: 4. Germline assignment: CDR1 SGHNT and CDR2 YENEEA. As DNA, the CDR3 is TGTGCCAGCAGCTCTGGACAGGGAGCGAACACCGGGGAGCTGTTTTTT. Amino acid sequence: CASSSGQGANTGELFF. The variable domain in full, completed from reference TRBV11-3 and TRBJ2-2, reads EAGVVQSPRYKIIEKKQPVAFWCNPISGHNTLYWYLQNLGQGPELLIRYENEEAVDDSQLPKDRFSAERLKGVDSTLKIQPAELGDSAVYLCASSSGQGANTGELFFGEGSRLTVL.

As regards this clone: The likely explanation is a read error, given a far larger clone one base away. The chain combines TRBV5-1 with TRBJ1-2; 9 bases map to TRBD1. The V gene's germline CDR1 is SGHRS and CDR2 YFSETQ. V gave up 4 bases and J gave up 4 bases; unmatched junction bases: 2. There are 13 residues in the CDR3. CDR3 in DNA: TGCGCCAGCAGCACGGACAGGGGCTATGGCTACACCTTC. This gives the protein CASSTDRGYGYTF.

The chain couples TRBV5-1 to TRBJ2-1; 12 nucleotides align to TRBD2. The V segment lost 1 base and the J segment 8 bases; nucleotides outside the gene matches: 10. The CDR3 extends over 17 amino acids. From germline, CDR1 is SGHRS and CDR2 YFSETQ. The CDR3 loop is CASSLNLAGGPGDEQFF. The CDR3 nucleotides are TGCGCCAGCAGCTTGAATCTAGCGGGAGGGCCAGGGGATGAGCAGTTCTTC.

This rearrangement joins TRBV12-1 to TRBJ2-5; the table's TRBD1 call for D was not verified on the DNA. TRBV12-1 is recorded as a pseudogene. The length of the CDR3 is 14 residues. CDR3 bases: TGTGCCAGCAGCTTTGACTGCAGGGAAGAGACCCAGTACTTC. Translated, it gives CASSFDCREETQYF.

The chain combines TRBV5-1 with TRBJ1-1; possibly TRBD1 for D (6 bases). CDR3 length: 15 residues. Germline values: CDR1 SGHRS, CDR2 YFSETQ. Trimming took off 0 bases at V and 9 bases at J, with 18 bases between the two ends. The CDR3 DNA is TGCGCCAGCAGCTTGGATGCGACCCCGGACAGTCAAGCTTTCTTT. It yields the protein CASSLDATPDSQAFF. The whole variable domain, remainder taken from reference TRBV5-1 and TRBJ1-1, is KAGVTQTPRYLIKTRGQQVTLSCSPISGHRSVSWYQQTPGQGLQFLFEYFSETQRNKGNFPGRFSGRQFSNSRSEMNVSTLELGDSALYLCASSLDATPDSQAFFGQGTRLTVV.

The chain has TRBV6-6 and TRBJ1-4; 8 bases are a match to TRBD1. This CDR3 is 14 amino acids long. J lost 5 bases, V lost 5 bases, and 4 bases had no gene match. Germline V gives CDR1 MNHNY, CDR2 SVGAGI (reference sequence). The CDR3, as DNA: TGTGCCAGCAGTCAGGGGGCGCAAAATGAAAAACTGTTTTTT. Amino acid sequence: CASSQGAQNEKLFF.

The chain carries TRBV6-1 and TRBJ2-5, with D perhaps TRBD2 (7 bases). The CDR3 is made up of 16 amino acids. The germline V and J ends were trimmed by 2 bases and 7 bases, with 20 bases remaining between them. Germline V gene lookup returns CDR1 MNHNS and CDR2 SASEGT. CDR3 sequence (DNA): TGTGCCAGCAGTGAAAGGGGGGGCGCGGCCCCAGGGACCCAGTACTTC. It yields the protein CASSERGGAAPGTQYF.

The chain is built from TRBV2 and TRBJ2-7; TRBD1 aligns across 8 bases. The CDR3 sequence is 14 residues long. Per germline, CDR1 SNHLY and CDR2 FYNNEI. V lost 6 bases and J lost 6; bases outside the gene matches: 10. CDR3 in DNA: TGTGCCAGCAGACGATTGGGACAGGCTTCCGAGCAGTACTTC. Amino acids: CASRRLGQASEQYF. The full variable domain, rest sourced from reference TRBV2 and TRBJ2-7, is EPEVTQTPSHQVTQMGQEVILRCVPISNHLYFYWYRQILGQKVEFLVSFYNNEISEKSEIFDDQFSVERPDGSNFTLKIRSTKLEDSAMYFCASRRLGQASEQYFGPGTRLTVT.

J is TRBJ2-2 and V is TRBV6-5, with D possibly matching TRBD2 (6 bases). This CDR3 contains 16 residues. CDR1 and CDR2 (germline): MNHEY, SVGAGI. The V end was cut by 3 bases, the J end by 0 bases, with 11 bases between. CDR3 region: CASSYLTRSNTGELFF. DNA for the CDR3: TGTGCCAGCAGTTATTTGACTAGGTCGAACACCGGGGAGCTGTTTTTT.